The table lists the clone carrying this T cell receptor beta chain with a few counts. The data were taken from a study of blood T cell repertoires in COVID-19. On the study more broadly: T cells, B-cell-depleted T cells, or PBMCs provided the cDNA or gDNA that served as material.

The study drew participants aged about 18 to 89 years from fewer than 30 US areas. Membership in each cohort depended on participant-reported clinical history. The assay was immunoSEQ multiplex PCR, and TCRdb's table has in-frame clones only and misses some. The repertoire holds hundreds of thousands of clones, with 88% as singletons. The length of the CDR3 is 13 residues. The V gene's germline CDR1 is DFQATT and CDR2 SNEGSKA (reference sequence). Trimming left V 3 bases short and J 0 bases short, with 8 bases between. The genes are TRBV20-1 and TRBJ1-1; unclear D gene. The sample was PBMCs or T cells enriched from blood (not recorded which). The TCR was taken from a woman aged 40 to 55 with acute COVID-19. The CDR3 nucleotides are TGCAGTGCTAGTAAATCAGTGAACACTGAAGCTTTCTTT. This translates into CSASKSVNTEAFF.